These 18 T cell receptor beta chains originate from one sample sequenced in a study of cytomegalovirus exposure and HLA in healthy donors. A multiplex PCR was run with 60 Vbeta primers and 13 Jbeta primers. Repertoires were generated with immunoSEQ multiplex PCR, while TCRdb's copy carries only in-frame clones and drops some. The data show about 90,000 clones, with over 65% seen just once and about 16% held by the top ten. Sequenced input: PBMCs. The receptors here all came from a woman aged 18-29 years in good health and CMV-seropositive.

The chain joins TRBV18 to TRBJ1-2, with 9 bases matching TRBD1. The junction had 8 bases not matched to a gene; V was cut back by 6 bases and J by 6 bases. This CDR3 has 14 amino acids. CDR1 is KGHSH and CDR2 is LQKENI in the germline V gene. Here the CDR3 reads CASSLDRGSNGYTF. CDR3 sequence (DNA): TGTGCCAGCTCGCTAGACAGGGGGAGTAATGGCTACACCTTC.

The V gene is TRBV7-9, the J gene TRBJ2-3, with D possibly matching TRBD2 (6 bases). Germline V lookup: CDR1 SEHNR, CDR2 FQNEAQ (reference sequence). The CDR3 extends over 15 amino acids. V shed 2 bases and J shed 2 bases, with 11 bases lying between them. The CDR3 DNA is TGTGCCAGCAGCTTAAGGGCGGGGCTCACAGATACGCAGTATTTT. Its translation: CASSLRAGLTDTQYF.

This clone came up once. CDR3: CASSSPGTGIYEQYF. DNA of the CDR3: TGTGCCAGCAGTTCGCCCGGGACAGGGATCTACGAGCAGTACTTC. The J gene is TRBJ2-7, the V gene TRBV28; TRBD1 agrees at 9 bases. Germline V gene sequence: CDR1 MDHEN, CDR2 SYDVKM. CDR3 length: 15 amino acids. The V gene end was trimmed by 4 bases and the J gene end by 3 bases; junction bases not matched to a gene: 7.

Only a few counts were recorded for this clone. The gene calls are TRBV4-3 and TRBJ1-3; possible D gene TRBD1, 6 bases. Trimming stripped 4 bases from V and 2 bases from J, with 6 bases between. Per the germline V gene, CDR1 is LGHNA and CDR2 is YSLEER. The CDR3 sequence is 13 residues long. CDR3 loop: CASSPGAGNTIYF. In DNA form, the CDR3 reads TGCGCCAGCAGCCCAGGGGCTGGAAACACCATATATTTT.

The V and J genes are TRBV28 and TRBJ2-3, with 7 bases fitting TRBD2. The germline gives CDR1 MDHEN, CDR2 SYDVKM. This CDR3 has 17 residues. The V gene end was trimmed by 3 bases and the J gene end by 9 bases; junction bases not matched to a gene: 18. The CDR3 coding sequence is TGTGCCAGCAGTTTGCTTCCGAGCGGGATAGGCACGGGGACGCAGTATTTT. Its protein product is CASSLLPSGIGTGTQYF.

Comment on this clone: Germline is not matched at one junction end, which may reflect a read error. CDR3 nucleotide sequence: TGTGCCAGCAGTTTAGGGAGTCAGCCCCAGCATTTT. Its protein product is CASSLGSQPQHF. This chain connects TRBV7-2 to TRBJ1-5; D unresolved. The germline CDR1 and CDR2 sequences are SGHTA and FQGNSA. CDR3 size: 12 residues.

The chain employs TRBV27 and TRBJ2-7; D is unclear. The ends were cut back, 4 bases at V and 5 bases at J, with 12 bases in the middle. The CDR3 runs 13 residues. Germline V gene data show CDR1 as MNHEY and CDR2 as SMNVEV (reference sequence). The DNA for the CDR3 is TGTGCCAGCAGTTACCGGGTCGAGCACGAGCAGTACTTC. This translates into CASSYRVEHEQYF.

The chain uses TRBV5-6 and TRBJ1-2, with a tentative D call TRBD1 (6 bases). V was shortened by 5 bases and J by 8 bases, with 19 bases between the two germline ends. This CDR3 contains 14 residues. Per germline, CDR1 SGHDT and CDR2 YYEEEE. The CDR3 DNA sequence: TGTGCCAGCAGGCCAGCTACAGGGCCGGGCGGCTACACCTTC. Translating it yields CASRPATGPGGYTF.

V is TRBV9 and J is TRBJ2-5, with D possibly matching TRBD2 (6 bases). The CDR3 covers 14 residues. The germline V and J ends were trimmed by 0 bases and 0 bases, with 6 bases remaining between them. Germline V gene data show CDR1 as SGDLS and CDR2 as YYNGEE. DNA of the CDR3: TGTGCCAGCAGCGTAGGGGAGGACCAAGAGACCCAGTACTTC. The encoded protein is CASSVGEDQETQYF. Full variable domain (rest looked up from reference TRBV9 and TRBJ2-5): DSGVTQTPKHLITATGQRVTLRCSPRSGDLSVYWYQQSLDQGLQFLIQYYNGEERAKGNILERFSAQQFPDLHSELNLSSLELGDSALYFCASSVGEDQETQYFGPGTRLLVL.

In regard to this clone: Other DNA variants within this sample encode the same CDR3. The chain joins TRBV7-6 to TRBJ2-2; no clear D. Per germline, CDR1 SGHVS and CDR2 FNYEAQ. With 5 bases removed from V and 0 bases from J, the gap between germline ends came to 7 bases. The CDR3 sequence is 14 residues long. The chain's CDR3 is CASSPRTNTGELFF. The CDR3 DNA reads TGTGCCAGCAGCCCGAGAACGAACACCGGGGAGCTGTTTTTT.

The CDR3 reads CASSVASGRDEQFF. As DNA, the CDR3 is TGTGCCAGCAGCGTGGCTAGCGGGCGAGATGAGCAGTTCTTC. This chain connects TRBV9 to TRBJ2-1, with TRBD2 identical over 8 bases. The V gene's germline CDR1 is SGDLS and CDR2 YYNGEE. Losses at the gene ends were 2 bases for V and 8 bases for J; bases not matched to a gene: 6. There are 14 residues in the CDR3.

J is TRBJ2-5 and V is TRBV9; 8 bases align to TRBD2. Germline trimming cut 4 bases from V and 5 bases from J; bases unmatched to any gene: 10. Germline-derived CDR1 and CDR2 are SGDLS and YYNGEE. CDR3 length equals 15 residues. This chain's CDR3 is CASSRGGLVGETQYF. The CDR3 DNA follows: TGTGCCAGCAGCCGCGGGGGACTAGTCGGTGAGACCCAGTACTTC.

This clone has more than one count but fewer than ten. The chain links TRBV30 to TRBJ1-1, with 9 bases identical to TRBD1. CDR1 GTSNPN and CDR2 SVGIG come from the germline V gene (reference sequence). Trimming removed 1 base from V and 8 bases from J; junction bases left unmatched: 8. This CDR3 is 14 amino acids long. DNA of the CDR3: TGTGCCTGGAGTGCTCCCGGGACAGGGCGCGAAGCTTTCTTT. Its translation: CAWSAPGTGREAFF. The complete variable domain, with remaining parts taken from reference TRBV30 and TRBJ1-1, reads SQTIHQWPATLVQPVGSPLSLECTVEGTSNPNLYWYRQAAGRGLQLLFYSVGIGQISSEVPQNLSASRPQDRQFILSSKKLLLSDSGFYLCAWSAPGTGREAFFGQGTRLTVV.

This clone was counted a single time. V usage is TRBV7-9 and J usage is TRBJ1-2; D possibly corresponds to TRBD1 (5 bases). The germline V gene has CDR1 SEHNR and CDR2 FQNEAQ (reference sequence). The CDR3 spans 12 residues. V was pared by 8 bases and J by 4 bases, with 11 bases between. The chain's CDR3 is CASGPDIYGYTF. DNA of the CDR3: TGTGCCAGCGGACCGGACATCTATGGCTACACCTTC.

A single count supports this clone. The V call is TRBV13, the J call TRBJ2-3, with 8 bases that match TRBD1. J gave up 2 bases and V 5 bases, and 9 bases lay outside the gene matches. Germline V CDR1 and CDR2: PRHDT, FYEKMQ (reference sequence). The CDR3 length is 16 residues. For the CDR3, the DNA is TGTGCCAGCAGCCCAACCGGACAGGGCACCACAGATACGCAGTATTTT. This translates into CASSPTGQGTTDTQYF.

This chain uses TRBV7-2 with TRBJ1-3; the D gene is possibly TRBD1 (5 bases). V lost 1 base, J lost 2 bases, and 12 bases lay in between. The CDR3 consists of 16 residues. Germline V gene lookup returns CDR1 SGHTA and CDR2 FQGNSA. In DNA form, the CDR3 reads TGTGCCAGCAGCTTAGATTCAGGGCCTACTGGAAACACCATATATTTT. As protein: CASSLDSGPTGNTIYF.

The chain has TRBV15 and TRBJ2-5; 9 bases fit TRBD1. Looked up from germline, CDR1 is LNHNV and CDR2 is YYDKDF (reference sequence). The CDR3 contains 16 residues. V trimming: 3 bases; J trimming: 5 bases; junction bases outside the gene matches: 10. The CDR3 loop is CATSRALTGGVETQYF. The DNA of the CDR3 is TGTGCCACCAGCAGGGCCCTGACAGGGGGTGTGGAGACCCAGTACTTC. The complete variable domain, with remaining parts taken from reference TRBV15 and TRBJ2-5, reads DAMVIQNPRYQVTQFGKPVTLSCSQTLNHNVMYWYQQKSSQAPKLLFHYYDKDFNNEADTPDNFQSRRPNTSFCFLDIRSPGLGDTAMYLCATSRALTGGVETQYFGPGTRLLVL.

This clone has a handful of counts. The CDR3 DNA reads TGTGCCAGCAGCCAAGACTCTTTTGGCGAAACAGATACGCAGTATTTT. Protein sequence: CASSQDSFGETDTQYF. The rearrangement joins TRBV11-1 to TRBJ2-3, with no clear D. Germline CDR1 reads SGHAT; CDR2 reads FQDESV (reference sequence). Trimming took off 5 bases at V and 3 bases at J, with 18 bases between the two ends. The CDR3 consists of 16 residues.